The subject of this entry is one TCR beta chain. V was pared by 0 bases and J by 0 bases, with 7 bases of the junction left unmatched. Germline V gene data show CDR1 as SGDLS and CDR2 as YYNGEE. The CDR3 is made up of 18 amino acids. The assay was immunoSEQ multiplex PCR, and TCRdb's table has in-frame clones only and misses some. The sample lists fewer than 700,000 clones; roughly 89% were seen once. This record comes from a study of blood T cell repertoires in COVID-19. Study as a whole: T cells, B-cell-depleted T cells, or PBMCs provided the cDNA or gDNA that served as material.

Specimen: peripheral blood. This chain joins TRBV9 and TRBJ2-1; 9 bases align to TRBD2. This receptor was obtained from a woman aged 45-65 years with COVID-19, enrolled during active disease. CDR3 bases: TGTGCCAGCAGCGTAGGCCTAGCGGGGACAAGCTCCTACAATGAGCAGTTCTTC. Translation gives CASSVGLAGTSSYNEQFF. Supplemented by reference TRBV9 and TRBJ2-1, the full variable domain reads DSGVTQTPKHLITATGQRVTLRCSPRSGDLSVYWYQQSLDQGLQFLIQYYNGEERAKGNILERFSAQQFPDLHSELNLSSLELGDSALYFCASSVGLAGTSSYNEQFFGPGTRLTVL.